The clone carrying this T cell receptor (beta chain) was counted a single time. Looked up from germline, CDR1 is LGHNA and CDR2 is YNFKEQ. V shed 2 bases, J shed 5 bases, and the junction held 5 bases outside the gene matches. The CDR3 totals 16 residues. Under the authors' procedure: Using reference gene primer amplification, nucleated cell counts were estimated. Sequenced by immunoSEQ multiplex PCR; TCRdb stores in-frame clones only, minus some. Clonal size and the V and J genes are those of that table, whereas D and trimming came from the DNA. This table holds roughly 100,000 clones, about 86% found once. These data belong to a study of blood T cell repertoires in COVID-19. Study details: Italy, Spain and the United States were the sources of the convalescent and acute COVID-19 samples. PBMCs, B-cell-depleted T cells, or T cells provided the cDNA or gDNA that made up the material.

This clonotype was obtained from a man older than 75 with acute or convalescent COVID-19. V gene TRBV4-2 combines with J gene TRBJ1-5; 11 bases agree with TRBD1. What was sequenced was peripheral blood. Here the CDR3 DNA reads TGTGCCAGCAGCCAAAAGGGACAGGGGGATTATCAGCCCCAGCATTTT. This sequence encodes CASSQKGQGDYQPQHF.